This TCR beta chain derives from a study of CD8+ T cells in alopecia areata. Study background: Patients remained on tofacitinib for 6 to 18 months and then went 6 months without it.

Germline CDR1 reads GTSNPN; CDR2 reads SVGIG (reference sequence). V shed 3 bases, J shed 6 bases, and the junction held 10 bases outside the gene matches. The CDR3 has 16 amino acids. Treatment described: oral pan-JAK inhibitor, 5-10 mg twice daily. TCR sequencing used cDNA made by reverse transcription of extracted RNA. Sequencing used immunoSEQ multiplex PCR; TCRdb keeps in-frame clones, though not all of them. The sample holds under 200,000 clones, 60% to 75% seen once. Turning to this clone: Its antigen is not identified.

General observations from the study: Uncertainty about whether baseline CD8+ expansion is linked to response remains, with one nonresponder. Normal scalp showed lower clonality than lesional scalp, especially alopecia totalis/universalis.

The origin of this receptor is a human donor with alopecia areata. Sequencing used CD4+ T cells sorted from blood, obtained at week 24, from a patient treated with tofacitinib. The chain carries TRBV30 and TRBJ2-4, with TRBD1 identical over 11 bases. The CDR3 is CAWSRTGTGGGNIQYF. CDR3 nucleotide sequence: TGTGCCTGGAGCAGAACCGGGACAGGGGGTGGAAACATTCAGTACTTC.